The next 29 T cell receptor beta chains were all read from a single sample in a study of T cells in women clearing cervical HPV infection. The table came from immunoSEQ multiplex PCR; TCRdb's copy has only in-frame clones and leaves some out. Its table records 30,000 to 35,000 clones. Sequencing used blood buffy coat. The receptors were sampled from a woman aged 18-70 years with a cervical HPV16 infection that either progressed to CIN3+ or cleared (not recorded which).

Of note for this clone: With the read ending 3 residues before the CDR3 end, the germline J gene is used to fill in that end. The V call is TRBV19, the J call TRBJ2-7, with unresolved D. Deletions cut 4 bases from V and 1 base from J, with 14 bases between. Germline loops: CDR1 LNHDA, CDR2 SQIVND (reference sequence). The CDR3 spans 15 residues. The CDR3 loop reads CASSKGELVSYEQYF. The CDR3 DNA, read in part, is TGTGCCAGTAGTAAGGGCGAATTGGTTTCCTACGAG.

As regards this clone: The read falls 3 residues short of the CDR3 end, and the missing part is taken from the germline J gene. The chain links TRBV9 to TRBJ1-4; no clear D gene. Trimming removed 3 bases at V and 4 bases at J, with 13 bases between. CDR1 is SGDLS, CDR2 YYNGEE, per germline. The CDR3 has 15 amino acids. CDR3 DNA, as far as it was read: TGTGCCAGCAGCGATCCCACAGCCATTAATGAAAAA. This codes for CASSDPTAINEK. The CDR3 reads in full as CASSDPTAINEKLFF. Supplemented by reference TRBV9 and TRBJ1-4, the full variable domain reads DSGVTQTPKHLITATGQRVTLRCSPRSGDLSVYWYQQSLDQGLQFLIQYYNGEERAKGNILERFSAQQFPDLHSELNLSSLELGDSALYFCASSDPTAINEKLFFGSGTQLSVL.

Comment on this clone: The read falls 3 residues short of the CDR3 end, and the missing part is taken from the germline J gene. This chain uses TRBV19 with TRBJ1-1; D gene ambiguous. The CDR3 has 14 amino acids. Trimming cost V 0 bases and J 1 base, with 6 bases left between them. Germline CDR1 LNHDA, CDR2 SQIVND (reference sequence). Incomplete CDR3 DNA: TGTGCCAGTAGTATAGATCAGCGGAACACTGAA. Protein sequence: CASSIDQRNTE. The entire CDR3 reads CASSIDQRNTEAFF.

As concerns this clone: The read stops 3 residues short of the end of the CDR3; the missing end is completed from the germline J gene. The rearrangement links TRBV7-2 to TRBJ2-1; D is unresolved. The CDR3 consists of 14 residues. The germline gives CDR1 SGHTA, CDR2 FQGNSA. Trimming removed 5 bases from V and 7 bases from J, with 15 bases in between. The CDR3 region is CASSTTWRSNEQFF. The sequenced CDR3 bases are TGTGCCAGCAGCACCACTTGGCGGTCTAATGAG.

Concerning this clone: The read finishes 3 residues shy of the CDR3 end, and the germline J gene is used to complete it. V gene TRBV15 combines with J gene TRBJ1-4, with D uncertain. Trimming pared 0 bases from V and 3 bases from J, leaving 17 bases between. The germline gives CDR1 LNHNV, CDR2 YYDKDF (reference sequence). CDR3 length: 18 amino acids. CDR3 bases read: TGTGCCACCAGCAGAGAGCTTATAGGAGCCCGGGCTAATGAAAAA. Amino acids: CATSRELIGARANEK. The whole CDR3 is CATSRELIGARANEKLFF.

A note on this clone: The read terminates 3 residues ahead of where the CDR3 ends, so the germline J gene completes it. This chain joins TRBV20-1 and TRBJ2-2; 7 nucleotides line up with TRBD2. The CDR3 loop spans 11 amino acids. Per the germline V gene, CDR1 is DFQATT and CDR2 is SNEGSKA (reference sequence). The sequenced CDR3 bases are TGCAGTGCTTATGAGCGGGAAAAG. Its translation is CSAYEREK. The full CDR3 reads CSAYEREKLFF.

Concerning this clone itself: The read terminates 3 residues ahead of where the CDR3 ends, so the germline J gene completes it. The V call is TRBV19, the J call TRBJ1-5, with D perhaps matching TRBD1 (6 bases). V gave up 5 bases and J gave up 3 bases, with 11 bases separating them. The CDR3 runs 14 residues. The germline CDR1 and CDR2 sequences are LNHDA and SQIVND (reference sequence). Incomplete CDR3 DNA: TGTGCCAGTAGTCCGGGACAAGTCAATCAGCCC. Translating gives CASSPGQVNQP. The whole CDR3 protein is CASSPGQVNQPQHF.

CDR3 DNA, as far as it was read: TGCAGTGCGCGGACTGTTGGAAACACC. It translates to CSARTVGNT. The whole CDR3 protein is CSARTVGNTIYF. The chain joins TRBV20-1 to TRBJ1-3, with D uncertain. The read ends 3 residues early relative to the CDR3; the germline J gene fills the gap. The CDR3 is 12 residues long. Germline V gives CDR1 DFQATT, CDR2 SNEGSKA (reference sequence). V was clipped by 6 bases and J by 3 bases, with 9 bases between them.

CDR3 sequence reads: CASSDMPTGSIQYF. Partial CDR3 DNA: TGTGCCAGCAGTGATATGCCTACGGGGTCCATT. The chain recombines TRBV6-1 with TRBJ2-4; weak D call: TRBD2 (5 bases). From the germline J gene comes the end of the CDR3, since the read stops 3 residues before it. The germline V gene has CDR1 MNHNS and CDR2 SASEGT. The CDR3 contains 14 residues. V was shortened by 3 bases and J by 9 bases, with 15 bases between the two germline ends.

Turning to this clone: The read ends 3 residues early relative to the CDR3; the germline J gene fills the gap. The chain has TRBV7-2 and TRBJ1-3; tentatively, D is TRBD1 (5 bases). The CDR3 totals 15 residues. V lost 1 base, J lost 4 bases, and 11 bases lay in between. The germline gives CDR1 SGHTA, CDR2 FQGNSA. CDR3 residues: CASSLVAGSGNTIYF. CDR3 DNA (partial): TGTGCCAGCAGCTTAGTCGCAGGGTCGGGAAACACC.

As for this clone: The read terminates 3 residues before the CDR3 end, so the remaining end is supplied by the germline J gene. This chain connects TRBV6-1 to TRBJ1-5, with D uncertain. Trimming left V 1 base short and J 4 bases short, with 5 bases between. The CDR3 runs 13 residues. Germline lookup yields CDR1 MNHNS and CDR2 SASEGT. CDR3 sequence: CASSEGGNQPQHF. CDR3 bases read: TGTGCCAGCAGTGAAGGAGGTAATCAGCCC.

To note about this clone: The read ends 3 residues shy of where the CDR3 ends; the end is completed using the germline J gene. The gene calls are TRBV2 and TRBJ1-4, with a possible D match to TRBD1 (6 bases). The V end lost 6 bases, the J end lost 8 bases, and 19 bases lay between the germline ends. Looked up from germline, CDR1 is SNHLY and CDR2 is FYNNEI. The CDR3 length is 15 residues. The CDR3 reads CASSDSGGNDEKLFF. Partial CDR3 DNA: TGTGCCAGCAGCGACTCTGGGGGCAATGACGAAAAA. Based on the CDR3 plus reference TRBV2 and TRBJ1-4, the full variable domain is EPEVTQTPSHQVTQMGQEVILRCVPISNHLYFYWYRQILGQKVEFLVSFYNNEISEKSEIFDDQFSVERPDGSNFTLKIRSTKLEDSAMYFCASSDSGGNDEKLFFGSGTQLSVL.

Comment on this clone: Sequencing ends 3 residues short of the CDR3 end; the germline J gene provides the rest. The V call is TRBV7-2, the J call TRBJ1-6; TRBD1 matches at 7 bases. The CDR3 contains 14 residues. Germline-derived CDR1 and CDR2 are SGHTA and FQGNSA. V lost 5 bases to trimming and J lost 10 bases; unmatched junction nucleotides: 8. The CDR3 DNA, read in part, is TGTGCCAGCAGCCCTACAGGGGTAGGATCACCC. As protein: CASSPTGVGSP. The complete CDR3 protein is CASSPTGVGSPLHF. The full variable domain, completed using reference TRBV7-2 and TRBJ1-6, is GAGVSQSPSNKVTEKGKDVELRCDPISGHTALYWYRQSLGQGLEFLIYFQGNSAPDKSGLPSDRFSAERTGGSVSTLTIQRTQQEDSAVYLCASSPTGVGSPLHFGNGTRLTVT.

About this clone itself: The CDR3 end is not reached by the read, which stops 3 residues before it; the germline J gene fills it in. The genes are TRBV7-9 and TRBJ1-2; D uncertain. The V end was cut by 2 bases, the J end by 5 bases, with 12 bases between. Germline CDR1 and CDR2: SEHNR and FQNEAQ (reference sequence). The CDR3 is made up of 14 amino acids. The CDR3 protein is CASSLNQVTYGYTF. CDR3 DNA, as far as it was read: TGTGCCAGCAGCTTAAATCAGGTTACTTATGGC.

As concerns this clone: The read stops 3 residues short of the end of the CDR3; the missing end is completed from the germline J gene. The chain uses TRBV14 and TRBJ1-3; 8 bases are shared with TRBD1. The CDR3 loop spans 14 amino acids. Germline values: CDR1 SGHDN, CDR2 FVKESK. With V trimmed by 4 bases and J by 8 bases, 7 bases remained unmatched. CDR3 DNA, as far as it was read: TGTGCCAGCAGCCGGTACAGGGGGTCGGACACC. It translates to CASSRYRGSDT. The full CDR3 protein reads CASSRYRGSDTIYF.

Details on this clone: Read sequence stops 3 residues before the CDR3 end, and the germline J gene provides the missing end. This chain joins TRBV20-1 and TRBJ2-7; D gene uncertain. This CDR3 is 14 amino acids long. Germline V gene lookup returns CDR1 DFQATT and CDR2 SNEGSKA (reference sequence). V gave up 2 bases and J gave up 3 bases, with 14 bases separating them. CDR3 in amino acids: CSARRRNSDYEQYF. The sequenced part of the CDR3 DNA is TGCAGTGCTAGAAGGCGGAACTCTGACTACGAG.

In regard to this clone: The sequence runs out 3 residues before the end of the CDR3; the remainder is reconstructed from the germline J gene. This chain uses TRBV29-1 with TRBJ2-5; D is unresolved. There are 13 residues in the CDR3. V shed 4 bases and J shed 2 bases, with 11 bases lying between them. Germline V CDR1 and CDR2: SQVTM, ANQGSEA. The CDR3 loop is CSVGEPIQETQYF. The covered CDR3 bases are TGCAGCGTTGGCGAACCCATACAAGAGACC.

To note about this clone: The observed sequence ends 3 residues before the CDR3 terminus, with the missing tail filled in from the germline J gene. Other DNA sequences in the sample encode the same CDR3. This chain joins TRBV20-1 and TRBJ1-3, with 9 positions matching TRBD1. The V gene's germline CDR1 is DFQATT and CDR2 SNEGSKA (reference sequence). This CDR3 has 14 residues. The trim removed 5 bases at V and 0 bases at J, leaving 2 bases unmatched. The DNA read from the CDR3 is TGCAGTGCTGGGACAGGGAGCTCTGGAAACACC. It encodes CSAGTGSSGNT. The entire CDR3 sequence reads CSAGTGSSGNTIYF.

This clone is deemed medium-sized (0.01 to 0.1%) by its frequency. The sequenced fragment ends 3 residues before the CDR3 boundary, so the rest is inferred from the germline J gene. This chain joins TRBV6-2 or TRBV6-3 and TRBJ2-3; 7 bases agree with TRBD2. Germline V gene lookup returns CDR1 MNHEY and CDR2 SVGEGT. The trim removed 2 bases at V and 4 bases at J, leaving 6 bases unmatched. This CDR3 region has 15 residues. The CDR3 sequence: CASSYKRLAADTQYF. The CDR3 DNA, read in part, is TGTGCCAGCAGTTACAAGAGGCTAGCGGCAGATACG.

Notes on this clone: The read ends 3 residues shy of where the CDR3 ends; the end is completed using the germline J gene. The gene calls are TRBV20-1 and TRBJ1-2, with D tentatively TRBD1 (5 bases). Germline values: CDR1 DFQATT, CDR2 SNEGSKA (reference sequence). CDR3 size: 15 residues. With 6 bases removed from V and 7 bases from J, the gap between germline ends came to 24 bases. The CDR3 here is CSAKPVRENRRGYTF. CDR3 DNA (partial): TGCAGTGCCAAACCCGTCAGGGAAAACCGACGTGGC.

On this clone: The read terminates 3 residues ahead of where the CDR3 ends, so the germline J gene completes it. The chain joins TRBV10-3 to TRBJ2-5, with 7 bases aligning to TRBD1. This CDR3 has 13 amino acids. With 3 bases clipped from V and 2 bases from J, the junction kept 0 bases outside the gene matches. Germline CDR1 ENHRY, CDR2 SYGVKD. The CDR3 bases that were read are TGTGCCATCAGTGACAGGGGGCAAGAGACC. Translation gives CAISDRGQET. The whole CDR3 sequence is CAISDRGQETQYF.

Turning to this clone: The read gets to within 3 residues of the CDR3 end, and the germline J gene fills in the rest. The chain couples TRBV2 to TRBJ2-4, with TRBD1 matching over 9 bases. The CDR3 loop spans 13 amino acids. CDR1 and CDR2 from the germline V gene are SNHLY and FYNNEI. J was trimmed by 7 bases and V by 4 bases; bases with no gene match: 2. CDR3 sequence: CASSGDRDNIQYF. Incomplete CDR3 DNA: TGTGCCAGCAGTGGGGACAGGGATAACATT.

Points on this clone: Read sequence stops 3 residues before the CDR3 end, and the germline J gene provides the missing end. The rearrangement uses TRBV19 and TRBJ1-2; a possible D gene is TRBD1 (5 bases). V was shortened by 4 bases and J by 4 bases, with 13 bases between the two germline ends. Germline loops: CDR1 LNHDA, CDR2 SQIVND (reference sequence). The length of the CDR3 is 14 residues. This CDR3 is CASSTLDSSYGYTF. The part of the CDR3 DNA that was read is TGTGCCAGTAGTACACTCGACAGTTCCTATGGC. Drawing the rest from reference TRBV19 and TRBJ1-2, the complete variable domain is DGGITQSPKYLFRKEGQNVTLSCEQNLNHDAMYWYRQDPGQGLRLIYYSQIVNDFQKGDIAEGYSVSREKKESFPLTVTSAQKNPTAFYLCASSTLDSSYGYTFGSGTRLTVV.

Comment on this clone: The observed sequence ends 3 residues before the CDR3 terminus, with the missing tail filled in from the germline J gene. This chain joins TRBV7-9 and TRBJ1-1; TRBD1 agrees at 8 bases. Looked up from germline, CDR1 is SEHNR and CDR2 is FQNEAQ (reference sequence). The CDR3 is 15 amino acids. With V trimmed by 1 base and J by 4 bases, 5 bases remained unmatched. CDR3 region: CASSLGYQGATEAFF. CDR3 DNA (partial): TGTGCCAGCAGCTTAGGGTACCAGGGGGCCACTGAA.

As for this clone: Coverage ceases 3 residues before the CDR3 finishes, and the germline J gene fills in the end. V gene TRBV2 combines with J gene TRBJ2-3; 10 bases align to TRBD2. CDR3 length equals 13 residues. Germline values: CDR1 SNHLY, CDR2 FYNNEI. The trim removed 7 bases at V and 3 bases at J, leaving 1 base unmatched. The CDR3 protein is CASKRGGTDTQYF. CDR3 DNA, as far as it was read: TGTGCCAGCAAGCGGGGGGGAACAGATACG.

With respect to this clone: The CDR3 end lies 3 residues beyond the end of the read and is filled in from the germline J gene. The chain carries TRBV5-1 and TRBJ2-7; TRBD1 agrees at 10 bases. Germline CDR1 SGHRS, CDR2 YFSETQ. V gave up 5 bases and J gave up 6 bases; unmatched junction bases: 8. CDR3 size: 14 residues. The CDR3 spells CASRSGQGVGEQYF. Incomplete CDR3 DNA: TGCGCCAGCAGGTCTGGACAGGGGGTTGGCGAG.

A word on this clone: The read ends 3 residues before the CDR3 terminus; that terminus is restored from the germline J gene. The chain has TRBV6-2 or TRBV6-3 and TRBJ1-3; tentatively, D is TRBD1 (6 bases). The CDR3 is 14 amino acids. Germline CDR1 reads MNHEY; CDR2 reads SVGEGT. Trimming left V 7 bases short and J 2 bases short, with 12 bases between. CDR3 sequence: CASNPTGTGNTIYF. CDR3 DNA (partial): TGTGCCAGCAACCCTACAGGGACTGGAAACACC.

About this clone itself: Coverage ceases 3 residues before the CDR3 finishes, and the germline J gene fills in the end. The chain carries TRBV20-1 and TRBJ1-4; maybe TRBD1 (6 bases). The CDR3 is made up of 11 amino acids. The germline CDR1 and CDR2 sequences are DFQATT and SNEGSKA (reference sequence). The chain's CDR3 is CSARTGKQLFF. The part of the CDR3 DNA that was read is TGCAGTGCTAGAACAGGGAAGCAA.

Regarding this clone: The read gets to within 3 residues of the CDR3 end, and the germline J gene fills in the rest. The chain couples TRBV7-8 to TRBJ2-7, with 8 bases identical to TRBD2. After removal of 7 bases from V and 4 bases from J, the junction contained 18 bases not matched to a gene. Germline V gene data show CDR1 as SGHVS and CDR2 as FQNEAQ. The CDR3 covers 17 residues. CDR3 DNA (partial): TGTGCCAGCAACTTCGGGGTTTCGGGGGGGGTCCTATACGAG. Residues: CASNFGVSGGVLYE. The whole CDR3 reads CASNFGVSGGVLYEQYF.